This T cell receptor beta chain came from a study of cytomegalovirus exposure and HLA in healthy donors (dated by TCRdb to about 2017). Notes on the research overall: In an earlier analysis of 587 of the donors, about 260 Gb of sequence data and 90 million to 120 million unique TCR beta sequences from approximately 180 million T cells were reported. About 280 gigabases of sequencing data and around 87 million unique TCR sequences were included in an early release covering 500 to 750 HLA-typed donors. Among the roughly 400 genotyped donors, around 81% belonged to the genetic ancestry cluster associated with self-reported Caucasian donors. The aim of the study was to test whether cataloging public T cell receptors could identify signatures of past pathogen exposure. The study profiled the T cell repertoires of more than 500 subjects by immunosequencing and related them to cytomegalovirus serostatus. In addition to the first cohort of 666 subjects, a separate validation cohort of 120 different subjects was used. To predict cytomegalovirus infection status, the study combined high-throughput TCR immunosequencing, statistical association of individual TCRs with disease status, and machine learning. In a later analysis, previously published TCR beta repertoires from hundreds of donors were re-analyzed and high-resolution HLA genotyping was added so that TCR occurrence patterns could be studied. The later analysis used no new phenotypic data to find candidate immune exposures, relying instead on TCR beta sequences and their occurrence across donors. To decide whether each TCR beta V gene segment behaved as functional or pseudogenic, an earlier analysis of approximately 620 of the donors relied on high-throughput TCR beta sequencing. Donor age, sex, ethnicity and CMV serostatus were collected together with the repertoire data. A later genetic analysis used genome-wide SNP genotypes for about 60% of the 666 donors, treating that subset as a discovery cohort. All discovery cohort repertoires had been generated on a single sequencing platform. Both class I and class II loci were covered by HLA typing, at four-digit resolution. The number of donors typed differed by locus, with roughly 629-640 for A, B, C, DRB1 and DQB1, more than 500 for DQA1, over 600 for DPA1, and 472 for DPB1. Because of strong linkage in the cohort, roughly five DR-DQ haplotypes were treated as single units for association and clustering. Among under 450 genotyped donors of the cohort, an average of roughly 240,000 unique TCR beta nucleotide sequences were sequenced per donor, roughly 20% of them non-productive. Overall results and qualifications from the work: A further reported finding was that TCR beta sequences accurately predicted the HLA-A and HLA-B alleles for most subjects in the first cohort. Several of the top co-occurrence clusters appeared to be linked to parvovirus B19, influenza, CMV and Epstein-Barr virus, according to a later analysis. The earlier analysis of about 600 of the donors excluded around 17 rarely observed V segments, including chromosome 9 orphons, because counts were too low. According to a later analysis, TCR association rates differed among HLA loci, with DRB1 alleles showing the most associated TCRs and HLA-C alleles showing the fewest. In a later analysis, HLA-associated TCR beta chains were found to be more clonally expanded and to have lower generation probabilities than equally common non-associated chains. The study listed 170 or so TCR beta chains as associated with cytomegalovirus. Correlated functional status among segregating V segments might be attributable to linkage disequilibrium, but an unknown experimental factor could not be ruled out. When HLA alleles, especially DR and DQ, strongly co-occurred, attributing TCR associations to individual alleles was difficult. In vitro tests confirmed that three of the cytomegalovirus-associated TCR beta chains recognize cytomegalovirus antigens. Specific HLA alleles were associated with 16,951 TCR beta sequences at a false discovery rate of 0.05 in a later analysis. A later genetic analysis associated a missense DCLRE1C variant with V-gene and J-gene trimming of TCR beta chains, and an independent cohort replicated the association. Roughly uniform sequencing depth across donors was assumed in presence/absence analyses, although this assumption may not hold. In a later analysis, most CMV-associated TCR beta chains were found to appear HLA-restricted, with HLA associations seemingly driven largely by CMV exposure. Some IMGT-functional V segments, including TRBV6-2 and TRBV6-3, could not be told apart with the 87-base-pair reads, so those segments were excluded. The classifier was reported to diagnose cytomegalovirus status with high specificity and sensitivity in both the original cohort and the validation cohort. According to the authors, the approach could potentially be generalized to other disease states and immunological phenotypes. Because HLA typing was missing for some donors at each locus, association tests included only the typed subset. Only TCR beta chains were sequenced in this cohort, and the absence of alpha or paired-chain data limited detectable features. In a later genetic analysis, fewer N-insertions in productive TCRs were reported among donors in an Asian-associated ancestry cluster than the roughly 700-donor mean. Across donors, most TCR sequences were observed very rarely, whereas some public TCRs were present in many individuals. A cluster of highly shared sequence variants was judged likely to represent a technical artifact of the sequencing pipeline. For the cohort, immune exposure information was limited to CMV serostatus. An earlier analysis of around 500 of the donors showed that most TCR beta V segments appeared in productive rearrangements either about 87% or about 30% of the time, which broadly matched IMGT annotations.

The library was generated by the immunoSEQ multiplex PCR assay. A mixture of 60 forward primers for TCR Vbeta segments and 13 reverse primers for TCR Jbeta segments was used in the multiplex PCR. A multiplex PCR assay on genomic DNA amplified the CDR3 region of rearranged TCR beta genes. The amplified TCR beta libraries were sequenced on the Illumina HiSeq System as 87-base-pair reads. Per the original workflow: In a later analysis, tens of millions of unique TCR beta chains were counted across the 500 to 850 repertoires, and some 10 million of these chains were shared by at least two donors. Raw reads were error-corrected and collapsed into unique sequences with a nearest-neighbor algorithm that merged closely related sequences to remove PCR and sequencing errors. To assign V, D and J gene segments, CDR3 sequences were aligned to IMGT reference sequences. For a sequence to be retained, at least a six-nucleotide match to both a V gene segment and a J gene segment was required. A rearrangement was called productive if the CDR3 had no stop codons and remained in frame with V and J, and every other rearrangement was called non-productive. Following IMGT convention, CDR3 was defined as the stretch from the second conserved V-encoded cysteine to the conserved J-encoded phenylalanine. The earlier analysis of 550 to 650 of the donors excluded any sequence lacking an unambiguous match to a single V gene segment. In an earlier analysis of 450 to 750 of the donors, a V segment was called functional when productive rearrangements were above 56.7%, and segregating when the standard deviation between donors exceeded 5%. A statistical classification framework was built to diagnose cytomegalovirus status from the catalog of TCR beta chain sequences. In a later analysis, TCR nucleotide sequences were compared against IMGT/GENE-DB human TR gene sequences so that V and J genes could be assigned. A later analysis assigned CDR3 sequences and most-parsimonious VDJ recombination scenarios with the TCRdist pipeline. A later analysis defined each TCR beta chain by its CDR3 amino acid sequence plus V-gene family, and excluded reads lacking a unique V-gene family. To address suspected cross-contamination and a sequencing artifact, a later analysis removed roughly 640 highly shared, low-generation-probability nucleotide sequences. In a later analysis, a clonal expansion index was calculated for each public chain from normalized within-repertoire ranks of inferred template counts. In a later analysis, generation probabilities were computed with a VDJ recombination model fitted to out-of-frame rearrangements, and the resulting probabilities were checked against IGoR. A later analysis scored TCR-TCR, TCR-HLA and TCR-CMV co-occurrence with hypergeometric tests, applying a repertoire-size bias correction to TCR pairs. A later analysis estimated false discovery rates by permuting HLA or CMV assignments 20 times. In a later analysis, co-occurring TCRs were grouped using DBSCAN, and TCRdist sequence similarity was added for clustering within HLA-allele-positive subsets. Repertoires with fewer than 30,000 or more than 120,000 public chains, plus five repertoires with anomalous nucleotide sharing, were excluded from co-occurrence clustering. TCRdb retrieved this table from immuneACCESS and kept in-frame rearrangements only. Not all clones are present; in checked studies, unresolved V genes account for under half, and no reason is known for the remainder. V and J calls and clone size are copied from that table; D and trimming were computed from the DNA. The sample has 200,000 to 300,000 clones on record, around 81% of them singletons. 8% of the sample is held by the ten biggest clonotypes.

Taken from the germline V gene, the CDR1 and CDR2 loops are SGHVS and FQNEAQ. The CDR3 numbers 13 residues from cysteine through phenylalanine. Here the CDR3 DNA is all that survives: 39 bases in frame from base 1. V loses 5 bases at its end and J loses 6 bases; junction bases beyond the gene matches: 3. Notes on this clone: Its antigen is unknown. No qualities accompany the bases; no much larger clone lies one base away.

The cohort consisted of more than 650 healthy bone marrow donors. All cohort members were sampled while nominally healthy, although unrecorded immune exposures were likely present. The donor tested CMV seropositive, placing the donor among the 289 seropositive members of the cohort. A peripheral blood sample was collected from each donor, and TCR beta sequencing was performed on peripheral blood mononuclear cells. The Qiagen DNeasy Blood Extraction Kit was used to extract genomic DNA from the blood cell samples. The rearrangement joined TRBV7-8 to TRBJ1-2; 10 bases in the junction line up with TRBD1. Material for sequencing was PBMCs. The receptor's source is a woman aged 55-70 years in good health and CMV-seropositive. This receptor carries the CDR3 CASSQTGGNGYTF. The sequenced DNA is TGTGCCAGCAGCCAGACAGGGGGCAATGGCTACACCTTC.